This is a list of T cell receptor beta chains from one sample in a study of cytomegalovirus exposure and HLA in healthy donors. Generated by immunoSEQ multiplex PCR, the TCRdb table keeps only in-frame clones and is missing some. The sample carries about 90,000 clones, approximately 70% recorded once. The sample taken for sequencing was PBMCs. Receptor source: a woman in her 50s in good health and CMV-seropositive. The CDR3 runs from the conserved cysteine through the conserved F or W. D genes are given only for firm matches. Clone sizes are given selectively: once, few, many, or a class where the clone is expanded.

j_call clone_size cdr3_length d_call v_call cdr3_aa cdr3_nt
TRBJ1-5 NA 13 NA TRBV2 CASSDTGNQPQHF TGTGCCAGCAGTGATACAGGCAATCAGCCCCAGCATTTT
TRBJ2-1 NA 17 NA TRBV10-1 CASSESGQTDSYNEQFF TGCGCCAGCAGTGAGTCTGGACAGACCGACTCCTACAATGAGCAGTTCTTC
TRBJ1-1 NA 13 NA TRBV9 CASSVPGRTEAFF TGTGCCAGCAGCGTACCAGGGCGAACTGAAGCTTTCTTT
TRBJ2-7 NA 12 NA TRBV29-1 CSVVATSSEQYF TGCAGCGTCGTCGCAACTAGCTCCGAGCAGTACTTC
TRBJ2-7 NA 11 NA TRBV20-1 CSASRSYEQYF TGCAGTGCTAGCCGCTCCTACGAGCAGTACTTC
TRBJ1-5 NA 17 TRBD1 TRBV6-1 CASSEWTGIGSNQPQHF TGTGCCAGCAGTGAGTGGACAGGGATTGGCAGCAATCAGCCCCAGCATTTT
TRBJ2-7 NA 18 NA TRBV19 CASSIKSGGDIGSYEQYF TGTGCCAGTAGTATTAAGTCCGGTGGGGACATTGGCTCCTACGAGCAGTACTTC
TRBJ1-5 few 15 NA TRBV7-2 CASSLALGGRQPQHF TGTGCCAGCAGCTTAGCGCTCGGGGGTCGACAGCCCCAGCATTTT
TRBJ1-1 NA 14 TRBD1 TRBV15 CATSRDRVNTEAFF TGTGCCACCAGCAGGGACAGGGTGAACACTGAAGCTTTCTTT
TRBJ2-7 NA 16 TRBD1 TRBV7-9 CASSFFRDRGSYEQYF TGTGCCAGCAGCTTCTTCCGGGACAGGGGCTCCTACGAGCAGTACTTC